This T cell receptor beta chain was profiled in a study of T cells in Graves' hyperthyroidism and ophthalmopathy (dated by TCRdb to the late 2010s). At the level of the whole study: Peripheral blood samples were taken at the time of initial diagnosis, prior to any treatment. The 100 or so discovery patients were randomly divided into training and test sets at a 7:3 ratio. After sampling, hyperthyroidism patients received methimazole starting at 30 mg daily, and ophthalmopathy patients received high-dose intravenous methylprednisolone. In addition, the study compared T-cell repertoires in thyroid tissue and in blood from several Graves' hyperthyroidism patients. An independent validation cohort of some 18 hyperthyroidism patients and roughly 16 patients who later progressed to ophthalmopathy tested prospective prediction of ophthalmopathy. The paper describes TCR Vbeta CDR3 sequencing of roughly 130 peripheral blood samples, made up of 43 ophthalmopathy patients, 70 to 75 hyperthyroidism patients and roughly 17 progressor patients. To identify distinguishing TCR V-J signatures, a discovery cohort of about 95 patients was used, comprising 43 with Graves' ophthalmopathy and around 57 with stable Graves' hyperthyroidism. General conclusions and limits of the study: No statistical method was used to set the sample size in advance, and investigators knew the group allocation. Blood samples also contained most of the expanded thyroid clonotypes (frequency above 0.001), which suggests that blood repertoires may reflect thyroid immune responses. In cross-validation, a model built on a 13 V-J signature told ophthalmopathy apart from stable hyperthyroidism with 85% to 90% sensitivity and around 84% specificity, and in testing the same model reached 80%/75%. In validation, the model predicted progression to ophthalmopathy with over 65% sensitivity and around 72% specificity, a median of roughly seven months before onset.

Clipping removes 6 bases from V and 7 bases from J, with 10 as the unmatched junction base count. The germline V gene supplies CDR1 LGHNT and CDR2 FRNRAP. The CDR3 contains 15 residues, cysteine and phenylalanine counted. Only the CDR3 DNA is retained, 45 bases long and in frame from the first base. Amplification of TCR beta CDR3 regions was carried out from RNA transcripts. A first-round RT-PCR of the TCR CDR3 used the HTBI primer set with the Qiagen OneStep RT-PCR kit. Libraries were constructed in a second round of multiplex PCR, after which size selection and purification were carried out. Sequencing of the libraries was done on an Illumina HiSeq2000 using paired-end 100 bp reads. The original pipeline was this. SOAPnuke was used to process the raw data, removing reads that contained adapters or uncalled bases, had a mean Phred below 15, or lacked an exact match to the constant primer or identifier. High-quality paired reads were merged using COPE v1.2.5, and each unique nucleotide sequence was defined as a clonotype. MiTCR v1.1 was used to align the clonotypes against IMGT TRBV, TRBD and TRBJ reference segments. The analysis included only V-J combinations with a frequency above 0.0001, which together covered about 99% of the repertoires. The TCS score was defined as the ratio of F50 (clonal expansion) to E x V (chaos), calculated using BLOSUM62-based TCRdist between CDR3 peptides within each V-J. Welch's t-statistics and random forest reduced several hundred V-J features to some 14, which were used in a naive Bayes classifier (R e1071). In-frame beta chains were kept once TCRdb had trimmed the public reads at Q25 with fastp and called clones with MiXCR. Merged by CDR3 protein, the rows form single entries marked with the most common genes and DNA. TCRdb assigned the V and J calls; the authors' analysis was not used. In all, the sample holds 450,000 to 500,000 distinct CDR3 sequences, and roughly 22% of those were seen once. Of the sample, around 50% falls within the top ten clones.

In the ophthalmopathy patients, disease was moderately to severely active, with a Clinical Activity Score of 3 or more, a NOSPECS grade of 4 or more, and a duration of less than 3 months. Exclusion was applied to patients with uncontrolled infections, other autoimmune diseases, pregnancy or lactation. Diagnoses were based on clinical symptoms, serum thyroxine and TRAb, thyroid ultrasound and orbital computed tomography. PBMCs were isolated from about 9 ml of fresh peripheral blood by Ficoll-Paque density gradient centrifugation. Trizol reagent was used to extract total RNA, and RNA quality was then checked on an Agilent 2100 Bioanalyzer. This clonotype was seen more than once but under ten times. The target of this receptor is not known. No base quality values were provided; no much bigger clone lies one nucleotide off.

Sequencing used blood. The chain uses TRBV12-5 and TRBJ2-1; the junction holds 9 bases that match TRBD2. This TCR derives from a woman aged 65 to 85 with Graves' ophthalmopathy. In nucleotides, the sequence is TGTGCTAGTGGCCCCCTTAGCGGGAGTAAGAATGAGCAGTTCTTC. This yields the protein CASGPLSGSKNEQFF.